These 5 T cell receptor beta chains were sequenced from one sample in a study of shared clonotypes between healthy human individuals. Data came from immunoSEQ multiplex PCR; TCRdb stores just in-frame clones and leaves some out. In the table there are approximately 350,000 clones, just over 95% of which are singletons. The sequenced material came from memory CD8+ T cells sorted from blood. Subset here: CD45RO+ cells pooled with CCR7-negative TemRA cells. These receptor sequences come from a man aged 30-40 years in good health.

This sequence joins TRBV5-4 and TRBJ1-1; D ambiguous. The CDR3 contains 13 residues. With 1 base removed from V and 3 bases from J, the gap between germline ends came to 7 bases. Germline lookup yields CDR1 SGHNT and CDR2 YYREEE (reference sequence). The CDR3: CASSLSAYTEAFF. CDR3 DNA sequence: TGTGCCAGCAGCTTGTCCGCGTACACTGAAGCTTTCTTT.

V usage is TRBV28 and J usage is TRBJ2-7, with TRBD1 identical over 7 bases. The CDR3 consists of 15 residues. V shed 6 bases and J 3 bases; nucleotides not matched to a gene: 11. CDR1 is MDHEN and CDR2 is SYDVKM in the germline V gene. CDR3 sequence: CASSMSTGAIYEQYF. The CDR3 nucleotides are TGTGCCAGCAGCATGTCTACAGGGGCCATCTACGAGCAGTACTTC.

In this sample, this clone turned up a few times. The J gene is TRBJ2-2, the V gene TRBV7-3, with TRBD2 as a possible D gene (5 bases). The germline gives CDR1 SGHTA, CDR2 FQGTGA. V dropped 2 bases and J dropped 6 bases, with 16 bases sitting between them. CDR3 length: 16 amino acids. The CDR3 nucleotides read TGTGCCAGCAGCTTACTTGCCGGGATCCATTCCGGGGAGCTGTTTTTT. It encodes CASSLLAGIHSGELFF. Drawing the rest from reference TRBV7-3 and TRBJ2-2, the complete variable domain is GAGVSQTPSNKVTEKGKYVELRCDPISGHTALYWYRQSLGQGPEFLIYFQGTGAADDSGLPNDRFFAVRPEGSVSTLKIQRTERGDSAVYLCASSLLAGIHSGELFFGEGSRLTVL.

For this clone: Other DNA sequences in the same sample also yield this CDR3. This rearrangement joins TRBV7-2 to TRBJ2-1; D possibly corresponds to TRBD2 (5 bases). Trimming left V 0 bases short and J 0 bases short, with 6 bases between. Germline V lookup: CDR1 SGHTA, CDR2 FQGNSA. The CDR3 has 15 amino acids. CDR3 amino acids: CASSLAGSSYNEQFF. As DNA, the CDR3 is TGTGCCAGCAGCTTAGCGGGGAGCTCCTACAATGAGCAGTTCTTC.

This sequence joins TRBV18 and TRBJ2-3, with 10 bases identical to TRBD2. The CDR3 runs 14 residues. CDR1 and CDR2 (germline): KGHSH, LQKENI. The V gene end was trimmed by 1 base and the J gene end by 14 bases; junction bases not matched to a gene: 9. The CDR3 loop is CASSPLSGTSETYF. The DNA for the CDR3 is TGTGCCAGCTCACCACTGTCCGGGACTAGCGAAACGTATTTT.